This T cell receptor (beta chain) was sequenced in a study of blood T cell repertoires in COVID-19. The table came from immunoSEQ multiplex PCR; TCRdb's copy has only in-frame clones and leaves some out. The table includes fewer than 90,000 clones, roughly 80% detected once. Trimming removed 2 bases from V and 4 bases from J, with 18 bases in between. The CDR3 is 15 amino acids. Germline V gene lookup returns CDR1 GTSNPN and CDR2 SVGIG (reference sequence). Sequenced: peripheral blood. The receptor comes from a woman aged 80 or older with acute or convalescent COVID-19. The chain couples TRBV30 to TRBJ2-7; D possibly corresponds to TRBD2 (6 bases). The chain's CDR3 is CAWSSGAQGGYEQYF. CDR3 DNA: TGTGCCTGGAGTTCCGGGGCCCAGGGAGGATACGAGCAGTACTTC. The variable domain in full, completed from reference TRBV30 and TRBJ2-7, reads SQTIHQWPATLVQPVGSPLSLECTVEGTSNPNLYWYRQAAGRGLQLLFYSVGIGQISSEVPQNLSASRPQDRQFILSSKKLLLSDSGFYLCAWSSGAQGGYEQYFGPGTRLTVT.